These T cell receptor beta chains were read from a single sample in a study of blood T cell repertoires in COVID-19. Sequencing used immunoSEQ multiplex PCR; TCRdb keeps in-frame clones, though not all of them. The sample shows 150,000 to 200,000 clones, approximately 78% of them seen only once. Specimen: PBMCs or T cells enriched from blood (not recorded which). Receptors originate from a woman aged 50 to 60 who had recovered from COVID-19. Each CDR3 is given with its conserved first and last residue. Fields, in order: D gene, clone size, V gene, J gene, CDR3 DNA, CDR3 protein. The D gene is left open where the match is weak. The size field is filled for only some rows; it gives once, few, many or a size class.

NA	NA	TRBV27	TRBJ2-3	TGTGCCAGCAGTCCACCCGACACTAGCACAGATACGCAGTATTTT	CASSPPDTSTDTQYF
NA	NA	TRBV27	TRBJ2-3	TGTGCCAGCAGTTCGACGAGAGGTACAGATACGCAGTATTTT	CASSSTRGTDTQYF
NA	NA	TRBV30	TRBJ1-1	TGTGCCTGGACCCTAACGGGGGGTATGAACACTGAAGCTTTCTTT	CAWTLTGGMNTEAFF
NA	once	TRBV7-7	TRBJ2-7	TGTGCCAGCTCCAAGGGACTTGCATACGAGCAGTACTTC	CASSKGLAYEQYF
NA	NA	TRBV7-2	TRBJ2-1	TGTGCCAGCAGCCTCAGACTGGGTGAGCAGTTCTTC	CASSLRLGEQFF
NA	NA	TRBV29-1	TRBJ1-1	TGCAGCGTTTTTACAGGGCTACTGAACACTGAAGCTTTCTTT	CSVFTGLLNTEAFF
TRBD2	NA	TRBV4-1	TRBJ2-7	TGCGCCAGCAGCCAAGGGCTAGCGGGAACCTACGAGCAGTACTTC	CASSQGLAGTYEQYF
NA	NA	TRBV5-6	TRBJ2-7	TGTGCCAGCAGCCACGAGGGGAGGTACGAGCAGTACTTC	CASSHEGRYEQYF
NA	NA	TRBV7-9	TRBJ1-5	TGTGCCAGCAGCCAAGGGGCCGAGAGCAATCAGCCCCAGCATTTT	CASSQGAESNQPQHF
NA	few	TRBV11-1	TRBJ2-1	TGTGCCAGCAGCCTAAACCCGACAGGATTCTACAATGAGCAGTTCTTC	CASSLNPTGFYNEQFF
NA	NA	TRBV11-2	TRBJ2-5	TGTGCCAGCAGCCCTAGGTCCGGAGGGCCAGAGACCCAGTACTTC	CASSPRSGGPETQYF
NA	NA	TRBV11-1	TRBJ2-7	TGTGCCAGCAGCTCGACGAGGCAGGGCTCCTACGAGCAGTACTTC	CASSSTRQGSYEQYF
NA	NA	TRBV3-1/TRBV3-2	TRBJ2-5	TGTGCCAGCAGCTATACCGGGGAGACCCAGTACTTC	CASSYTGETQYF
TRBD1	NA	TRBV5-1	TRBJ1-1	TGCGCCAGCAGCGTGACAGGGGGGACTGAAGCTTTCTTT	CASSVTGGTEAFF
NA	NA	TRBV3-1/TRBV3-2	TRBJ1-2	TGTGCCAGCAGCCAACAGGGCTATGGCTACACCTTC	CASSQQGYGYTF
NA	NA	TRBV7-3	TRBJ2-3	TGTGCCAGCAGCTCCGGACTTATCACAGATACGCAGTATTTT	CASSSGLITDTQYF
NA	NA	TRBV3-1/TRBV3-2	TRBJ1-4	TGTGCCAGCAGCCATCGCGGACAAGCAACTAATGAAAAACTGTTTTTT	CASSHRGQATNEKLFF
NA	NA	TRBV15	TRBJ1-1	TGTGCCACCAGCAGGGAGGACAGAGTGAACACTGAAGCTTTCTTT	CATSREDRVNTEAFF
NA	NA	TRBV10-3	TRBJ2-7	TGTGCCATCAGTGAGCAATCGGCGGGAAGCTCCTACGAGCAGTACTTC	CAISEQSAGSSYEQYF
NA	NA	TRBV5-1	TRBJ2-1	TGCGCCAGCAGCCCTGACAACCCCTCCTACAATGAGCAGTTCTTC	CASSPDNPSYNEQFF
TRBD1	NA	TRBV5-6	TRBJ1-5	TGTGCCAGTCAGGACAGGGCTAGCAATCAGCCCCAGCATTTT	CASQDRASNQPQHF
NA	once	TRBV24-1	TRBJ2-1	TGTGCCACCAGTGACCCGACTAGTTCTAGGGGGCAGTTCTTC	CATSDPTSSRGQFF
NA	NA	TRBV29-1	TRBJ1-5	TGCAGCGTTGCGGGGAATAGCAATCAGCCCCAGCATTTT	CSVAGNSNQPQHF
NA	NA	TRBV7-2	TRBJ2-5	TGTGCCAGCAGCTTACACTCTGCCGGGAACCAAGAGACCCAGTACTTC	CASSLHSAGNQETQYF
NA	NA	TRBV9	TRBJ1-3	TGTGCCAGCAGCGTAGGACAGAGCTCTGGAAACACCATATATTTT	CASSVGQSSGNTIYF
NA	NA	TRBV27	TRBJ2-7	TGTGCCAGCAGTACGGGACTTTCCTACGAGCAGTACTTC	CASSTGLSYEQYF
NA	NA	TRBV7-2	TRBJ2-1	TGTGCCAGCAGCCCGTATAGCGGATATTCCTACAATGAGCAGTTCTTC	CASSPYSGYSYNEQFF
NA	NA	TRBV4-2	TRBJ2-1	TGTGCCAGCAGCCAAGAGCTACTCGGGAGCAATGAGCAGTTCTTC	CASSQELLGSNEQFF
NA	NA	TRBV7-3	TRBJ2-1	TGTGCCAGCAGTCAGATAGCGGAGAATGAGCAGTTCTTC	CASSQIAENEQFF
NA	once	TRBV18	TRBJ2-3	TGTGCCAGCTCACCACTCGGCACAGATACGCAGTATTTT	CASSPLGTDTQYF
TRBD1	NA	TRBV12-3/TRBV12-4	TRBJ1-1	TGTGCCAGCACCCGGACAGGTGATGAAGCTTTCTTT	CASTRTGDEAFF
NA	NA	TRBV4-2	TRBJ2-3	TGTGCCAGCAGCCAAGCTACCCCCACAGATACGCAGTATTTT	CASSQATPTDTQYF
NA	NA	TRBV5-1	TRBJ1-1	TGCGCCAGCAGCTTGGAATTCGGGATGAACACTGAAGCTTTCTTT	CASSLEFGMNTEAFF
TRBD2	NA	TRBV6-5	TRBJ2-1	TGTGCCAGCAGTTCCTCGACTAGCGGGCGCTACAATGAGCAGTTCTTC	CASSSSTSGRYNEQFF
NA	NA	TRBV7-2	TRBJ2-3	TGTGCCAGCAGCCCCCAGCGGACGAGCACAGATACGCAGTATTTT	CASSPQRTSTDTQYF
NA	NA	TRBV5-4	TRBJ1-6	TGTGCCAGCAGCAGGGGGTCGGGGAATTCACCCCTCCACTTT	CASSRGSGNSPLHF
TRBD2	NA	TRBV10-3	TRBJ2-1	TGTGCCATCAGTGAGTCGGCTAGCGGTAGCTCCTACAATGAGCAGTTCTTC	CAISESASGSSYNEQFF
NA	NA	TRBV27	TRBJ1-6	TGTGCCAGCAGTACCACGGGAACACCCCTCCACTTT	CASSTTGTPLHF
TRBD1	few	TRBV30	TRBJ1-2	TGTGCCTGTGGGACAGTAGCTAACTATGGCTACACCTTC	CACGTVANYGYTF
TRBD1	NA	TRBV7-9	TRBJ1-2	TGTGCCAGCAGCTTTTTACCGAGACAGGGAAGATATGGCTACACCTTC	CASSFLPRQGRYGYTF
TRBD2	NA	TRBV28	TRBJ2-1	TGTGCCAGCAGTTCCCCTCAAGCGGGAGGGAGAAATGAGCAGTTCTTC	CASSSPQAGGRNEQFF
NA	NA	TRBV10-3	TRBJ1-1	TGTGCCATCAGACTCCGGGAAGAAGTGGCTGAAGCTTTCTTT	CAIRLREEVAEAFF
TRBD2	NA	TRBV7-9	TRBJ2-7	TGTGCCAGCAGCTCGGTAGCGGGAGTAGGGGAGCAGTACTTC	CASSSVAGVGEQYF
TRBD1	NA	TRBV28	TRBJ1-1	TGTGCCAGCAGTGCCCGGAGACAGGGGCGGTTATCTGAAGCTTTCTTT	CASSARRQGRLSEAFF
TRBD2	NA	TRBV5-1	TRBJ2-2	TGCGCCAGCAGCAGGGGGCTAACTAGCGGGAGTCCCGGGGAGCTGTTTTTT	CASSRGLTSGSPGELFF
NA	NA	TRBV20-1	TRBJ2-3	TGCAGTGCTAGTAAGACTTGTGGGAACTTCGGCTGGCTGGGGGCGGGGAGGGGAGATACGCAGTATTTT	CSASKTCGNFGWLGAGRGDTQYF
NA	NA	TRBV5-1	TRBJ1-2	TGCGCCAGCAGCTTGGACACTGCAGGAAGCTATGGCTACACCTTC	CASSLDTAGSYGYTF
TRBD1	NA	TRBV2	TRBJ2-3	TGTGCCAGCAGTGGACAGGGGAGCACAGATACGCAGTATTTT	CASSGQGSTDTQYF
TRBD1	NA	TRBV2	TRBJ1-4	TGTGCCAGCAGGGACAGGGCCTCCGGTGAAAAACTGTTTTTT	CASRDRASGEKLFF
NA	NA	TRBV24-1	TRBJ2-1	TGTGCCACCAGTGATCAGGCCCGACAATCGACCGAGCAGTTCTTC	CATSDQARQSTEQFF
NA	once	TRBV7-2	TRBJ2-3	TGTGCCAGCAGCTCCCGTGGCAGCGGGACAGATACGCAGTATTTT	CASSSRGSGTDTQYF
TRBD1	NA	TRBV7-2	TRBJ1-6	TGTGCCAGCAGCTTAAAAGGACAGGCGGAATCACCCCTCCACTTT	CASSLKGQAESPLHF
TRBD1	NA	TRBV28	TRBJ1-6	TGTGCCAGCAGTTTGGAGACAGGGAATTCACCCCTCCACTTT	CASSLETGNSPLHF
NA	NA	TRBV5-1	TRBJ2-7	TGCGCCAGCAGCCCCCCGGACGGGGCCTACGAGCAGTACTTC	CASSPPDGAYEQYF